This T cell receptor (beta chain) was identified during a study of T cell responses to AZD1222 COVID-19 vaccine. Points on this clone: Its target is unknown.

This table comes from immunoSEQ multiplex PCR, and its TCRdb copy is limited to in-frame clones, with some not included. The table includes around 130,000 clones, roughly 88% detected once. Study-level findings and limits: Seropositivity was recorded at baseline in only a handful of AZD1222 recipients. Most donors were white British, females outnumbered males, and clonal diversity was possibly underestimated.

J gave up 6 bases and V 2 bases, and 8 bases lay outside the gene matches. Germline-derived CDR1 and CDR2 are SGHRS and YFSETQ. CDR3 size: 15 residues. This clonotype was sampled from an adult in good health. This specimen consisted of peripheral blood, obtained on day 0 of AZD1222 vaccination. V is TRBV5-1 and J is TRBJ2-7, with 10 bases identical to TRBD1. The CDR3 sequence is CASSFGKGQGSEQYF. CDR3 in DNA: TGCGCCAGCAGCTTCGGAAAGGGACAGGGGAGCGAGCAGTACTTC.